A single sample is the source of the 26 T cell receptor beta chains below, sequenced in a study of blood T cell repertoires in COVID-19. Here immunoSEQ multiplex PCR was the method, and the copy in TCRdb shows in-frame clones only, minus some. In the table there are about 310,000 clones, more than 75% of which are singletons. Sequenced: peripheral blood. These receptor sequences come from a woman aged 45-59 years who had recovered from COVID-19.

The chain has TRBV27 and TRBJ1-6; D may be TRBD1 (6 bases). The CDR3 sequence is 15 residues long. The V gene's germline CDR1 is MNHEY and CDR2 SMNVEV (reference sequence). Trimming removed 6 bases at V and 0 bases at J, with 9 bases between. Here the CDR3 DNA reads TGTGCCAGCAGGGAGGACAGCTCCTATAATTCACCCCTCCACTTT. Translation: CASREDSSYNSPLHF.

The CDR3 here is CASATAGGPQETQYF. The CDR3 DNA sequence: TGTGCCAGCGCCACAGCGGGGGGACCACAAGAGACCCAGTACTTC. V and J are TRBV3-1 (or the pseudogene TRBV3-2) and TRBJ2-5; 9 nucleotides align to TRBD2. The V and J ends lost 8 bases and 2 bases, in that order; junction bases with no gene match: 9. Germline V lookup: CDR1 LGHDT, CDR2 YNNKEL (reference sequence). The CDR3 loop spans 15 amino acids.

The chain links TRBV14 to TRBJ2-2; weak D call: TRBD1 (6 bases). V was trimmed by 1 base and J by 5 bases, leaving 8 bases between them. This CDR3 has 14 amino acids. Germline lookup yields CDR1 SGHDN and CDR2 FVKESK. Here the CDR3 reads CASSQVTGTGELFF. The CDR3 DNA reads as TGTGCCAGCAGCCAAGTCACAGGGACCGGGGAGCTGTTTTTT.

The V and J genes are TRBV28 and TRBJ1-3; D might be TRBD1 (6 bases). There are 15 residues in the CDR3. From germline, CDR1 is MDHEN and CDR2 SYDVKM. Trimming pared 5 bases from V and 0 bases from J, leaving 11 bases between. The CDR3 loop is CASSPGQTSGNTIYF. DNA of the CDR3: TGTGCCAGCAGTCCCGGACAGACCTCTGGAAACACCATATATTTT.

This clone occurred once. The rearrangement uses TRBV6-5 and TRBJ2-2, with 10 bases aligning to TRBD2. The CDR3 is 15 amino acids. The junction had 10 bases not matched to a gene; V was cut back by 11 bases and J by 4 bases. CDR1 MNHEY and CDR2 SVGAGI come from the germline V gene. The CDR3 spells CAGRGGLASTGELFF. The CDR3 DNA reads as TGTGCCGGTCGAGGGGGACTAGCGAGCACCGGGGAGCTGTTTTTT.

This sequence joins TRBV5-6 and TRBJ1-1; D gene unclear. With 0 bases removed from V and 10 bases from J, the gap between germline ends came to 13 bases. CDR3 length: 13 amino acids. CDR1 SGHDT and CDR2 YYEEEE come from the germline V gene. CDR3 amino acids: CASSLVGYGGAFF. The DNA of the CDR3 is TGTGCCAGCAGCTTGGTTGGGTATGGAGGAGCTTTCTTT.

In DNA form, the CDR3 reads TGTGCCAGCAGCCGTAGCCGAGCGAACACTGAAGCTTTCTTT. Its protein is CASSRSRANTEAFF. This chain links TRBV3-1 (or the pseudogene TRBV3-2) with TRBJ1-1; D ambiguous. CDR1 and CDR2 (germline): LGHDT, YNNKEL (reference sequence). V lost 4 bases, J lost 1 base, and 10 bases lay in between. The CDR3 sequence is 14 residues long.

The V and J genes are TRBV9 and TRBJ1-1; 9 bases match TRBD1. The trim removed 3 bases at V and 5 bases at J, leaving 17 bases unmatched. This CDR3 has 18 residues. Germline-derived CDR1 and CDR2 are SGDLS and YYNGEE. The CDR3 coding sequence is TGTGCCAGCAGCGAAAGACAGGGGGGTCATATGAGGGATACTGAAGCTTTCTTT. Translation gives CASSERQGGHMRDTEAFF.

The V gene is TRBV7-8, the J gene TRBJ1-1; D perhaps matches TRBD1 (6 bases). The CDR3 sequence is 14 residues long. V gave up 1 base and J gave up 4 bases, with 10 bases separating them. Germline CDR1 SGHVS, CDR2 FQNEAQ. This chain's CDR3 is CASSLEGGRTEAFF. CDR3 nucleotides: TGTGCCAGCAGCTTAGAGGGGGGGCGCACTGAAGCTTTCTTT. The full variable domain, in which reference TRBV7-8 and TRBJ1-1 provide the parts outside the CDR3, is GAGVSQSPRYKVAKRGQDVALRCDPISGHVSLFWYQQALGQGPEFLTYFQNEAQLDKSGLPSDRFFAERPEGSVSTLKIQRTQQEDSAVYLCASSLEGGRTEAFFGQGTRLTVV.

The CDR3 loop reads CASSLDWNYGYTF. The CDR3 DNA is TGTGCCAGCAGCTTGGACTGGAACTATGGCTACACCTTC. The chain recombines TRBV5-4 with TRBJ1-2, with D hard to call. This CDR3 has 13 amino acids. Per the germline V gene, CDR1 is SGHNT and CDR2 is YYREEE (reference sequence). Trimming pared 0 bases from V and 2 bases from J, leaving 5 bases between.

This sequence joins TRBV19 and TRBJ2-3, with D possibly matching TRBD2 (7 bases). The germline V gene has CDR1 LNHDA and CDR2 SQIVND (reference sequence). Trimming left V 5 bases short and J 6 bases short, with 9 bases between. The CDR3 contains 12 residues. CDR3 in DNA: TGTGCCAGTAGTTCGGGGGGCGATACGCAGTATTTT. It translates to CASSSGGDTQYF.

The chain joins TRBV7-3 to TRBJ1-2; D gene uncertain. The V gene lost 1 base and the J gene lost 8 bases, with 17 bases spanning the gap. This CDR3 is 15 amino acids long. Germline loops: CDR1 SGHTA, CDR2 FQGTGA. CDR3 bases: TGTGCCAGCAGCTTAAATGGTTTTTCAACAGACGGCTACACCTTC. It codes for CASSLNGFSTDGYTF.

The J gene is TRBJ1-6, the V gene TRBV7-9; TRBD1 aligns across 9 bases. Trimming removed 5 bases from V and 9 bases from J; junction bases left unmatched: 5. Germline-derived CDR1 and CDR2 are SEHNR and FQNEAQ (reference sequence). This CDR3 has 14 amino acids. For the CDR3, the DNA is TGTGCCAGCAGCCGGACAGGGGAGAGTTCACCCCTCCACTTT. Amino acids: CASSRTGESSPLHF.

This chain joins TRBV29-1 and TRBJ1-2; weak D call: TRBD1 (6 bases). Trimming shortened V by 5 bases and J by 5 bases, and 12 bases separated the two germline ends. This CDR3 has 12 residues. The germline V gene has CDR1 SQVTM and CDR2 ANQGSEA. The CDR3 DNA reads TGCAGCGTTACCCCAGGGGAGTATGGCTACACCTTC. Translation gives CSVTPGEYGYTF.

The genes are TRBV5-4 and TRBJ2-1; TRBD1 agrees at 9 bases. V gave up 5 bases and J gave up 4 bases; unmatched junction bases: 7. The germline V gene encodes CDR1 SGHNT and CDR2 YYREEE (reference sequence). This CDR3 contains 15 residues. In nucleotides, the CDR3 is TGTGCCAGCAGTCGACAGGGGGTGCGGTACAATGAGCAGTTCTTC. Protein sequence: CASSRQGVRYNEQFF.

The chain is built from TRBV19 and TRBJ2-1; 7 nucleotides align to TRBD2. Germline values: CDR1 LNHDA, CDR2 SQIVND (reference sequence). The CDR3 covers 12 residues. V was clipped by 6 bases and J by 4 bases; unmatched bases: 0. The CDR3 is CASSGRYNEQFF. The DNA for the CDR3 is TGTGCCAGTAGCGGGAGGTACAATGAGCAGTTCTTC.

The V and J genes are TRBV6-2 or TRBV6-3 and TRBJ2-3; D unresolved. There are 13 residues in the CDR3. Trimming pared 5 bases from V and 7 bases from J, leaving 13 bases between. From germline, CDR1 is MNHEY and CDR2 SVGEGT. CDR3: CASSASMVNTQYF. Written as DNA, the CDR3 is TGTGCCAGCAGTGCCAGTATGGTAAATACGCAGTATTTT.

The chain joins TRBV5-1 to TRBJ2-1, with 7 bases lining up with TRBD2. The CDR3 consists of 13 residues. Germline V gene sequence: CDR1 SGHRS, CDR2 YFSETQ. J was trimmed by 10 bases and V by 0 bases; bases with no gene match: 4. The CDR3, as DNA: TGCGCCAGCAGCTTGGGGGCTAGCGGCGAGCAGTTCTTC. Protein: CASSLGASGEQFF.

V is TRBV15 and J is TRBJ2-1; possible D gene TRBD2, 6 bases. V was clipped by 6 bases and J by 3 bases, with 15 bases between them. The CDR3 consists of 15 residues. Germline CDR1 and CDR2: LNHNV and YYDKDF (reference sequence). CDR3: CATRRDVTDYNEQFF. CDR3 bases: TGTGCCACCAGGCGGGACGTCACTGACTACAATGAGCAGTTCTTC.

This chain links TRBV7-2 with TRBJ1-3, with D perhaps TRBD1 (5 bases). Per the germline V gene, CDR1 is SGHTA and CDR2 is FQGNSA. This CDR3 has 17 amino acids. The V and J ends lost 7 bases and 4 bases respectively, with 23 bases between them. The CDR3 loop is CASNPRGGEGRGNTIYF. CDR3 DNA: TGTGCCAGCAACCCCCGCGGGGGGGAGGGTCGGGGAAACACCATATATTTT.

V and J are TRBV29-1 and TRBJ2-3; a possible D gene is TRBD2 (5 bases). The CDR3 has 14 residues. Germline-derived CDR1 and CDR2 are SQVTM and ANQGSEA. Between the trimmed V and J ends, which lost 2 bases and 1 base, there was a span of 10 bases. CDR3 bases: TGCAGCGTTGAAACGGGGAGAGGCACAGATACGCAGTATTTT. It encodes CSVETGRGTDTQYF.

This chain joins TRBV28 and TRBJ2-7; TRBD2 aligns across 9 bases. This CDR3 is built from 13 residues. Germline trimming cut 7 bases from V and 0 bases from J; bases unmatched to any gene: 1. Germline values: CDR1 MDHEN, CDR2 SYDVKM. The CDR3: CASTSGDSYEQYF. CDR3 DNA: TGTGCCAGCACTAGCGGGGACTCCTACGAGCAGTACTTC.

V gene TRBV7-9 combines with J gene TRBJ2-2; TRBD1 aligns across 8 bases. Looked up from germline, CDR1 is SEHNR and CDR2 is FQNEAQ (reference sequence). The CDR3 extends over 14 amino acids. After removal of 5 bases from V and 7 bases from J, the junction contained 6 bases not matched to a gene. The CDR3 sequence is CASSGAGGNGELFF. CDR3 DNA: TGTGCCAGCAGCGGAGCAGGGGGCAACGGGGAGCTGTTTTTT.

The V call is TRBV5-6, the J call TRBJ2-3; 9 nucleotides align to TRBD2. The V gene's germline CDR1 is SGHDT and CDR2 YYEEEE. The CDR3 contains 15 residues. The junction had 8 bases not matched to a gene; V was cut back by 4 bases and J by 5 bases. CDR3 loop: CASSALAGSRDTQYF. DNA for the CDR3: TGTGCCAGCAGCGCCCTAGCGGGGTCCCGAGATACGCAGTATTTT.

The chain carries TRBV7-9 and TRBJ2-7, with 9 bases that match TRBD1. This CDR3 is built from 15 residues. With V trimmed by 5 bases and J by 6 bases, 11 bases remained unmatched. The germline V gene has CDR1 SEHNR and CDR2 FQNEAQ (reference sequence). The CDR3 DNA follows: TGTGCCAGCAGCCCCAGACAGGGGGACCTTCGCGAGCAGTACTTC. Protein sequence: CASSPRQGDLREQYF.

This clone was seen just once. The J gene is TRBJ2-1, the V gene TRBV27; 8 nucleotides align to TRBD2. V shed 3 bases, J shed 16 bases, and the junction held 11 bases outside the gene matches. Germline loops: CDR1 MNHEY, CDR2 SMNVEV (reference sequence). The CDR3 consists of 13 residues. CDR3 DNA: TGTGCCAGCAGTTTTTCCACCAGCGGGAGCCAATTCTTC. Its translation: CASSFSTSGSQFF.